This T cell receptor beta chain was sequenced in a study of T-cell reconstitution after alpha-beta-depleted transplantation in children. Findings and caveats of the study: As was reported, about two months after transplant, alpha-beta T cells came from several hundred expanded graft clones. Fresh T-cell production supplied most of the T-cell counts and diversity seen one year after transplant. High day-60 TCRbeta diversity in some patients came from surviving recipient T cells and thymic progenitors.

The germline V and J ends were trimmed by 3 bases and 14 bases, with 11 bases remaining between them. CDR1 is LGHDT and CDR2 is YNNKEL in the germline V gene (reference sequence). CDR3 length: 11 amino acids. Unique molecular identifiers were incorporated during preparation of the TCRbeta library. MiXCR, run by TCRdb on the PCR reads, gives a single entry per CDR3 protein. The sample shows about 200,000 distinct CDR3 sequences, about 8.7% of them seen only once. Remarks on this clonotype: Its cognate antigen is unknown.

This TCR was recovered from a male patient aged 2 to 9 who had a stem cell transplant for acute myeloid leukemia, so the T cells may come from the graft donor. The V call is TRBV3-1, the J call TRBJ2-1, with no clear D. The sequencing here drew on PBMCs, mostly from graft donor cells, taken 360 days after TCRalphabeta/CD19-depleted stem cell transplant. The CDR3 loop is CASSQLGEKFF. CDR3 coding DNA: TGTGCCAGCAGCCAGCTAGGAGAGAAGTTCTTC.